This T cell receptor beta chain was captured by sequencing in a study of cytomegalovirus exposure and HLA in healthy donors. Overall study results and limits: Associated with cytomegalovirus, according to the listing, were 164 TCR beta chains.

A word on this clone: No antigen is known for it.

Germline V gives CDR1 SGHRS, CDR2 YFSETQ. This CDR3 has 15 residues. Losses at the gene ends were 4 bases for V and 5 bases for J; bases not matched to a gene: 8. The PCR made use of 60 Vbeta and 13 Jbeta primers. TCRdb keeps only in-frame clones here, not all; method: immunoSEQ multiplex PCR. The sample consists of about 160,000 clones, 86% of them appearing once. The sequenced sample was PBMCs. This clonotype originated in a woman between 18 and 29 years old in good health and CMV-seronegative. V usage is TRBV5-1 and J usage is TRBJ2-1; 8 nucleotides align to TRBD2. CDR3 region: CASSRGLEADNEQFF. The CDR3 region has the DNA TGCGCCAGCAGCCGGGGACTAGAAGCAGACAATGAGCAGTTCTTC.